Each of the 16 T cell receptor beta chains below was sequenced from the same sample in a study of T cell repertoires in cytomegalovirus infection. TCRdb redid the calling of the reads with MiXCR, one entry per CDR3 protein. The sample lists 110,000 to 150,000 distinct CDR3 sequences, 30% to 40% occurring once. No antigen has been assigned to these receptors. The input for sequencing was CD8+ T cells from cultured PBMCs, taken from culture after CMV antigen stimulation. The receptors originated from a human donor in good health (CMV status not recorded). Some clones in this sample may be carry-over from other donors' samples.

The chain combines TRBV20-1 with TRBJ2-5, with TRBD2 identical over 9 bases. V shed 3 bases, J shed 1 base, and the junction held 0 bases outside the gene matches. CDR3 length: 13 residues. Germline V gene sequence: CDR1 DFQATT, CDR2 SNEGSKA (reference sequence). CDR3 region: CSARTSGQETQYF. CDR3 coding DNA: TGCAGTGCTAGGACTAGCGGCCAAGAGACCCAGTACTTC.

The chain couples TRBV9 to TRBJ2-1; 8 positions agree with TRBD2. The CDR3 spans 15 residues. Germline V lookup: CDR1 SGDLS, CDR2 YYNGEE. V shed 3 bases and J 4 bases; nucleotides not matched to a gene: 6. In DNA, the CDR3 is TGTGCCAGCAGCGATTCCGGGGGGGGGTACAATGAGCAGTTCTTC. This encodes CASSDSGGGYNEQFF. Supplemented by reference TRBV9 and TRBJ2-1, the full variable domain reads DSGVTQTPKHLITATGQRVTLRCSPRSGDLSVYWYQQSLDQGLQFLIQYYNGEERAKGNILERFSAQQFPDLHSELNLSSLELGDSALYFCASSDSGGGYNEQFFGPGTRLTVL.

This clonotype was seen a handful of times. The J gene is TRBJ1-4, the V gene TRBV4-1; 10 bases agree with TRBD1. The V gene end was trimmed by 1 base and the J gene end by 3 bases; junction bases not matched to a gene: 11. There are 19 residues in the CDR3. Germline V CDR1 and CDR2: MGHRA, YSYEKL. CDR3 DNA: TGCGCCAGCAGCCAAGTCGCAGGGACAGGGGTTGCGGCTAATGAAAAACTGTTTTTT. Its protein product is CASSQVAGTGVAANEKLFF.

J is TRBJ2-7 and V is TRBV28; TRBD1 aligns across 7 bases. V shed 5 bases, J shed 3 bases, and the junction held 7 bases outside the gene matches. Germline V CDR1 and CDR2: MDHEN, SYDVKM. This CDR3 is built from 14 residues. CDR3 sequence (DNA): TGTGCCAGCAGTCCACAGGGGCGATACTACGAGCAGTACTTC. Translating gives CASSPQGRYYEQYF.

The chain joins TRBV11-1 to TRBJ1-2; TRBD1 might be the D (6 bases). V gave up 6 bases and J gave up 6 bases, with 14 bases separating them. The germline V gene has CDR1 SGHAT and CDR2 FQDESV (reference sequence). The CDR3 length is 13 residues. In DNA form, the CDR3 reads TGTGCCAGCAGTTCAGGGGAATTACATGGCTACACCTTC. Its translation is CASSSGELHGYTF.

This clonotype was seen only a few times. The rearrangement uses TRBV7-3 and TRBJ2-1; 11 nucleotides match TRBD2. The trim removed 5 bases at V and 9 bases at J, leaving 12 bases unmatched. The germline V gene has CDR1 SGHTA and CDR2 FQGTGA. The CDR3 length is 16 residues. In DNA form, the CDR3 reads TGTGCCAGCAGCCAGACTAGCGGGGCCGACTTGGGTGAGCAGTTCTTC. Encoded protein: CASSQTSGADLGEQFF.

This clonotype was detected only a few times. The genes are TRBV20-1 and TRBJ2-3; D uncertain. CDR1 is DFQATT and CDR2 is SNEGSKA in the germline V gene (reference sequence). The CDR3 runs 10 residues. The CDR3 loop is CTTSTDTQYF. The CDR3 bases are TGCACCACGTCCACAGATACGCAGTATTTT.

The chain uses TRBV28 and TRBJ2-3; TRBD1 is a possible D gene (6 bases). Between the trimmed V and J ends, which lost 0 bases and 0 bases, there was a span of 7 bases. In germline, CDR1 is MDHEN, CDR2 SYDVKM. CDR3 length equals 15 residues. CDR3 coding DNA: TGTGCCAGCAGTTTATGGGGGACAAGCACAGATACGCAGTATTTT. Translation: CASSLWGTSTDTQYF.

The genes are TRBV27 and TRBJ1-2, with a tentative D call TRBD1 (5 bases). The CDR3 loop spans 14 amino acids. The V gene lost 3 bases and the J gene lost 6 bases, with 14 bases spanning the gap. Germline values: CDR1 MNHEY, CDR2 SMNVEV (reference sequence). The CDR3 loop is CASSFAGQVDGYTF. CDR3 coding DNA: TGTGCCAGCAGTTTCGCGGGGCAGGTTGATGGCTACACCTTC.

This clonotype was seen at least ten times. The chain couples TRBV7-9 to TRBJ1-4; no firm D call. The length of the CDR3 is 15 residues. V was pared by 5 bases and J by 4 bases, with 14 bases between. Germline V gene lookup returns CDR1 SEHNR and CDR2 FQNEAQ (reference sequence). This CDR3 reads CASSPPTVDNEKLFF. The CDR3 DNA sequence: TGTGCCAGCAGCCCACCGACGGTAGATAATGAAAAACTGTTTTTT.

The chain couples TRBV30 to TRBJ2-7, with 9 bases aligning to TRBD1. Losses at the gene ends were 2 bases for V and 2 bases for J; bases not matched to a gene: 4. Germline assignment: CDR1 GTSNPN and CDR2 SVGIG (reference sequence). The CDR3 loop spans 14 amino acids. The CDR3 DNA is TGTGCCTGGAGTTGGGGGACAGGGACCTACGAGCAGTACTTC. This gives the protein CAWSWGTGTYEQYF.

This rearrangement joins TRBV3-1 to TRBJ1-1, with TRBD1 identical over 11 bases. Germline CDR1 and CDR2: LGHDT and YNNKEL (reference sequence). V shed 1 base and J 4 bases; nucleotides not matched to a gene: 17. This CDR3 has 20 amino acids. CDR3 protein: CASSQVTNVGTGGLGTEAFF. As DNA, the CDR3 is TGTGCCAGCAGCCAAGTTACGAACGTGGGGACAGGGGGTTTAGGCACTGAAGCTTTCTTT.

The chain links TRBV28 to TRBJ2-7, with 8 bases aligning to TRBD1. The CDR3 extends over 13 amino acids. CDR1 MDHEN and CDR2 SYDVKM come from the germline V gene. J gave up 3 bases and V 6 bases, and 4 bases lay outside the gene matches. The CDR3 sequence is CASRRTGHYEQYF. The CDR3 DNA sequence: TGTGCCAGCAGAAGGACAGGGCACTACGAGCAGTACTTC.

This clonotype was picked up a small number of times. The rearrangement links TRBV7-9 to TRBJ2-5; D possibly uses TRBD1 or TRBD2 (5 bases each). From germline, CDR1 is SEHNR and CDR2 FQNEAQ (reference sequence). V lost 8 bases and J lost 5, with 9 bases in between. The CDR3 sequence is 11 residues long. CDR3 region: CASGGVETQYF. The CDR3 DNA reads TGTGCCAGCGGGGGAGTGGAGACCCAGTACTTC.

The chain uses TRBV14 and TRBJ2-1; the D gene is possibly TRBD1 (5 bases). CDR1 is SGHDN and CDR2 is FVKESK in the germline V gene. V lost 3 bases, J lost 4 bases, and 16 bases lay in between. The CDR3 covers 16 residues. CDR3 coding DNA: TGTGCCAGCAGCCACCGAAAGGGCCAGGGTTACAATGAGCAGTTCTTC. It codes for CASSHRKGQGYNEQFF. The variable domain in full, completed from reference TRBV14 and TRBJ2-1, reads EAGVTQFPSHSVIEKGQTVTLRCDPISGHDNLYWYRRVMGKEIKFLLHFVKESKQDESGMPNNRFLAERTGGTYSTLKVQPAELEDSGVYFCASSHRKGQGYNEQFFGPGTRLTVL.

The V and J genes are TRBV4-1 and TRBJ1-5; TRBD1 might be the D (6 bases). The ends were cut back, 3 bases at V and 5 bases at J, with 17 bases in the middle. Germline CDR1 is MGHRA and CDR2 is YSYEKL. This CDR3 spans 16 amino acids. CDR3 sequence reads: CASSQGGALLHQPQHF. DNA for the CDR3: TGCGCCAGCAGCCAGGGGGGGGCTCTACTTCATCAGCCCCAGCATTTT.